This record covers a single T cell receptor (beta chain). This record belongs to a study of identical twins. This CDR3 is built from 18 residues. Germline CDR1 ENHRY, CDR2 SYGVKD. V dropped 4 bases and J dropped 4; count of bases not matched to a gene: 15. MiXCR, run by TCRdb on the 5' RACE reads, gives a single entry per CDR3 protein. The data show about 700,000 distinct CDR3 sequences, with roughly 8% seen just once and approximately 0.94% held by the top ten. These data also featured in a second study, about yellow fever vaccine responses in identical twins.

The sample was PBMCs. The chain combines TRBV10-3 with TRBJ2-1; 8 bases are shared with TRBD2. This clonotype originated in a young woman in good health. In nucleotides, the CDR3 is TGTGCCATCAGTGGGGGAGGGTCTAGCGGGTTGATTTACAATGAGCAGTTCTTC. Translating it yields CAISGGGSSGLIYNEQFF.